Each of the 30 T cell receptor beta chains below was sequenced from the same sample in a study of blood T cell repertoires in COVID-19. The method was immunoSEQ multiplex PCR; TCRdb's version includes in-frame clones alone and lacks a portion of them. This table holds about 150,000 clones, approximately 91% found once. Sequenced material: peripheral blood. These TCRs come from a man between 18 and 29 years old with COVID-19, enrolled during active disease.

A single count supports this clone. This chain links TRBV6-2 or TRBV6-3 with TRBJ2-1; 9 bases are shared with TRBD2. Germline-derived CDR1 and CDR2 are MNHEY and SVGEGT. The CDR3 contains 14 residues. Unmatched junction bases numbered 2, after V lost 2 bases and J lost 6 bases. The CDR3 is CASSYGTSSNEQFF. In nucleotides, the CDR3 is TGTGCCAGCAGTTACGGGACTAGCAGCAATGAGCAGTTCTTC.

The chain has TRBV7-9 and TRBJ2-7; 8 bases align to TRBD2. With V trimmed by 5 bases and J by 0 bases, 9 bases remained unmatched. The CDR3 sequence is 16 residues long. Germline V gene sequence: CDR1 SEHNR, CDR2 FQNEAQ (reference sequence). CDR3: CASSLPRSGSSYEQYF. CDR3 sequence (DNA): TGTGCCAGCAGCCTACCTAGGAGCGGGAGCTCCTACGAGCAGTACTTC.

The chain is built from TRBV6-2 or TRBV6-3 and TRBJ2-7; D not certain. This CDR3 has 13 amino acids. The V end was cut by 2 bases, the J end by 12 bases, with 17 bases between. CDR1 MNHEY and CDR2 SVGEGT come from the germline V gene. CDR3 residues: CASSYLSATDTYF. CDR3 in DNA: TGTGCCAGCAGTTACCTCTCGGCGACTGATACGTACTTC.

The chain combines TRBV2 with TRBJ1-1; TRBD1 agrees at 7 bases. Germline-derived CDR1 and CDR2 are SNHLY and FYNNEI. Losses at the gene ends were 4 bases for V and 10 bases for J; bases not matched to a gene: 12. This CDR3 is 14 amino acids long. The CDR3: CASSVRVGGRGAFF. In DNA, the CDR3 is TGTGCCAGCAGTGTAAGGGTAGGGGGCAGGGGAGCTTTCTTT.

This sequence joins TRBV15 and TRBJ2-1, with D possibly being TRBD2 (6 bases). In germline, CDR1 is LNHNV, CDR2 YYDKDF (reference sequence). The CDR3 extends over 13 amino acids. Trimming pared 8 bases from V and 4 bases from J, leaving 12 bases between. DNA for the CDR3: TGTGCCACCGGGGTAGCGGTTTACAATGAGCAGTTCTTC. As protein: CATGVAVYNEQFF.

J is TRBJ1-3 and V is TRBV7-2; D is uncertain. V gave up 1 base and J gave up 1 base, with 8 bases separating them. The CDR3 extends over 15 amino acids. Germline-derived CDR1 and CDR2 are SGHTA and FQGNSA. The CDR3 DNA reads TGTGCCAGCAGCTTAGTTGCGGGGTCTGGAAACACCATATATTTT. The encoded protein is CASSLVAGSGNTIYF.

The V gene is TRBV28, the J gene TRBJ2-1, with 8 bases lining up with TRBD1. Germline lookup yields CDR1 MDHEN and CDR2 SYDVKM. The CDR3 sequence is 18 residues long. The V gene end was trimmed by 3 bases and the J gene end by 8 bases; junction bases not matched to a gene: 18. The CDR3 bases are TGTGCCAGCAGTTTCCCAGAACCCAGGGGGCGCGTCTGGGATGAGCAGTTCTTC. This encodes CASSFPEPRGRVWDEQFF.

The chain combines TRBV28 with TRBJ2-7; 15 bases agree with TRBD2. Germline V gene lookup returns CDR1 MDHEN and CDR2 SYDVKM. This CDR3 has 16 residues. V lost 4 bases, J lost 3 bases, and 4 bases stayed unmatched. This CDR3 is CASSSWTSGRDYEQYF. CDR3 in DNA: TGTGCCAGCAGTTCCTGGACTAGCGGGAGGGACTACGAGCAGTACTTC.

This chain uses TRBV5-6 with TRBJ1-6; maybe TRBD1 (5 bases). Per the germline V gene, CDR1 is SGHDT and CDR2 is YYEEEE. V was cut by 0 bases and J by 7 bases, with 14 bases left in between. The CDR3 has 16 residues. CDR3 in amino acids: CASSLDGGRGNSPLHF. In DNA, the CDR3 is TGTGCCAGCAGCTTGGACGGGGGACGAGGGAATTCACCCCTCCACTTT.

On this clone: The sample carries other DNA sequences with the same CDR3. J is TRBJ1-1 and V is TRBV5-1; 10 nucleotides match TRBD1. With 0 bases clipped from V and 4 bases from J, the junction kept 0 bases outside the gene matches. The length of the CDR3 is 14 residues. Germline V gene sequence: CDR1 SGHRS, CDR2 YFSETQ. The CDR3 bases are TGCGCCAGCAGCTTGGGACAGGGGGCCACTGAAGCTTTCTTT. It codes for CASSLGQGATEAFF.

The genes are TRBV7-2 and TRBJ1-3; possible D gene TRBD1, 5 bases. Looked up from germline, CDR1 is SGHTA and CDR2 is FQGNSA. The V and J ends lost 3 bases and 3 bases respectively, with 12 bases between them. The CDR3 loop spans 15 amino acids. CDR3 sequence reads: CASSLGGTDGNTIYF. CDR3 nucleotide sequence: TGTGCCAGCAGCTTGGGGGGTACAGATGGAAACACCATATATTTT.

The CDR3 sequence is CASSLGTVPYGYTF. The CDR3 DNA is TGTGCCAGCAGTCTGGGGACAGTCCCCTATGGCTACACCTTC. The J gene is TRBJ1-2, the V gene TRBV6-2 or TRBV6-3; TRBD1 aligns across 7 bases. The trim removed 5 bases at V and 4 bases at J, leaving 7 bases unmatched. The CDR3 is made up of 14 amino acids. CDR1 is MNHEY and CDR2 is SVGEGT in the germline V gene.

The chain has TRBV19 and TRBJ1-1, with D uncertain. Trimming took off 0 bases at V and 5 bases at J, with 13 bases between the two ends. Germline CDR1 is LNHDA and CDR2 is SQIVND (reference sequence). CDR3 length equals 15 residues. Here the CDR3 reads CASSIDFRGGTEAFF. CDR3 nucleotide sequence: TGTGCCAGTAGTATAGATTTCCGGGGAGGAACTGAAGCTTTCTTT.

A single count supports this clone. The chain recombines TRBV7-9 with TRBJ2-7; 10 bases match TRBD1. Losses at the gene ends were 5 bases for V and 3 bases for J; bases not matched to a gene: 10. CDR3 length: 16 residues. Germline CDR1 reads SEHNR; CDR2 reads FQNEAQ (reference sequence). CDR3 sequence: CASSLRRGTGDYEQYF. CDR3 nucleotides: TGTGCCAGCAGCCTCCGGAGAGGGACAGGGGACTACGAGCAGTACTTC.

This clone was observed once. CDR3 residues: CASSLSSGRSTDTQYF. CDR3 sequence (DNA): TGTGCCAGCAGTTTATCTAGCGGGAGGAGCACAGATACGCAGTATTTT. V usage is TRBV27 and J usage is TRBJ2-3; 10 nucleotides align to TRBD2. J gave up 0 bases and V 0 bases, and 0 bases lay outside the gene matches. CDR3 length: 16 amino acids. The germline CDR1 and CDR2 sequences are MNHEY and SMNVEV (reference sequence).

This clone was detected once. V is TRBV7-3 and J is TRBJ2-1; 8 nucleotides align to TRBD2. Germline assignment: CDR1 SGHTA and CDR2 FQGTGA. Unmatched junction bases numbered 8, after V lost 5 bases and J lost 8 bases. The CDR3 runs to 14 residues. The DNA for the CDR3 is TGTGCCAGCAGCCCCGGGGGGGGCGTTGATGAGCAGTTCTTC. This codes for CASSPGGGVDEQFF.

This clone was seen a single time. The gene calls are TRBV3-1 (or the pseudogene TRBV3-2) and TRBJ2-1; the match to TRBD2 covers 8 bases. The CDR3 contains 16 residues. CDR1 is LGHDT, CDR2 YNNKEL, per germline (reference sequence). Unmatched junction bases numbered 8, after V lost 5 bases and J lost 2 bases. The CDR3 coding sequence is TGTGCCAGCAGCGGCGTTAGCGGGATGCCCTACAATGAGCAGTTCTTC. Protein product: CASSGVSGMPYNEQFF.

The rearrangement uses TRBV7-3 and TRBJ2-7; tentatively, D is TRBD2 (5 bases). The V gene lost 5 bases and the J gene lost 3 bases, with 17 bases spanning the gap. Germline V lookup: CDR1 SGHTA, CDR2 FQGTGA. The CDR3 totals 15 residues. CDR3 in amino acids: CASSHRGPPNYEQYF. Here the CDR3 DNA reads TGTGCCAGCAGCCATCGAGGGCCGCCTAACTACGAGCAGTACTTC. Full variable domain (rest looked up from reference TRBV7-3 and TRBJ2-7): GAGVSQTPSNKVTEKGKYVELRCDPISGHTALYWYRQSLGQGPEFLIYFQGTGAADDSGLPNDRFFAVRPEGSVSTLKIQRTERGDSAVYLCASSHRGPPNYEQYFGPGTRLTVT.

This clone was detected once. This sequence joins TRBV2 and TRBJ2-5; 7 nucleotides align to TRBD2. CDR3 size: 13 residues. From germline, CDR1 is SNHLY and CDR2 FYNNEI. After removal of 4 bases from V and 4 bases from J, the junction contained 3 bases not matched to a gene. This CDR3 reads CASSAGGGETQYF. CDR3 DNA sequence: TGTGCCAGCAGTGCGGGGGGAGGAGAGACCCAGTACTTC. Combining the CDR3 with reference TRBV2 and TRBJ2-5 gives the whole variable domain EPEVTQTPSHQVTQMGQEVILRCVPISNHLYFYWYRQILGQKVEFLVSFYNNEISEKSEIFDDQFSVERPDGSNFTLKIRSTKLEDSAMYFCASSAGGGETQYFGPGTRLLVL.

The chain couples TRBV5-4 to TRBJ2-7; D possibly corresponds to TRBD1 (6 bases). This CDR3 contains 14 residues. Trimming cost V 4 bases and J 4 bases, with 15 bases left between them. Germline V gene sequence: CDR1 SGHNT, CDR2 YYREEE (reference sequence). The CDR3 DNA follows: TGTGCCAGCAGCCTGAGGACAGAACCTTACGAGCAGTACTTC. Amino acids: CASSLRTEPYEQYF.

V usage is TRBV5-4 and J usage is TRBJ2-1; D perhaps matches TRBD2 (6 bases). Germline values: CDR1 SGHNT, CDR2 YYREEE (reference sequence). CDR3 size: 15 residues. Trimming removed 0 bases from V and 4 bases from J, with 11 bases in between. The CDR3 bases are TGTGCCAGCAGCTTGGGACTAGGCGAGTACAATGAGCAGTTCTTC. It yields the protein CASSLGLGEYNEQFF.

This clone was detected once. CDR3 coding DNA: TGTGCCAGCAGTCCCCGAGGGAGAAATAATTCACCCCTCCACTTT. Its protein product is CASSPRGRNNSPLHF. The chain carries TRBV27 and TRBJ1-6, with unresolved D. This CDR3 spans 15 amino acids. CDR1 MNHEY and CDR2 SMNVEV come from the germline V gene (reference sequence). Trimming removed 5 bases from V and 5 bases from J, with 13 bases in between.

The chain recombines TRBV5-4 with TRBJ2-7; 8 nucleotides match TRBD2. The CDR3 has 13 amino acids. Germline V gene data show CDR1 as SGHNT and CDR2 as YYREEE (reference sequence). J was trimmed by 5 bases and V by 3 bases; bases with no gene match: 4. The DNA for the CDR3 is TGTGCCAGCAGCTGGACAGCGGGAGACGAGCAGTACTTC. Protein sequence: CASSWTAGDEQYF.

On this clone: Within the sample, other DNA sequences also encode this same CDR3. The chain has TRBV28 and TRBJ2-7; 10 bases match TRBD2. The CDR3 has 15 amino acids. J gave up 1 base and V 1 base, and 1 base lay outside the gene matches. CDR1 and CDR2 (germline): MDHEN, SYDVKM. The CDR3 DNA reads as TGTGCCAGCAGTTTATTAGCGGGAGGTTCCTACGAGCAGTACTTC. This codes for CASSLLAGGSYEQYF.

The genes are TRBV19 and TRBJ2-5, with 9 nucleotides matching TRBD2. CDR1 is LNHDA and CDR2 is SQIVND in the germline V gene (reference sequence). J lost 3 bases, V lost 4 bases, and 0 bases had no gene match. CDR3 length equals 13 residues. In nucleotides, the CDR3 is TGTGCCAGTAGTACTAGCGGGGAAGAGACCCAGTACTTC. It translates to CASSTSGEETQYF. The whole variable domain, filled in from reference TRBV19 and TRBJ2-5, reads DGGITQSPKYLFRKEGQNVTLSCEQNLNHDAMYWYRQDPGQGLRLIYYSQIVNDFQKGDIAEGYSVSREKKESFPLTVTSAQKNPTAFYLCASSTSGEETQYFGPGTRLLVL.

This chain links TRBV6-2 or TRBV6-3 with TRBJ2-3, with 8 nucleotides matching TRBD1. V dropped 2 bases and J dropped 5; count of bases not matched to a gene: 12. The CDR3 runs 17 residues. Germline values: CDR1 MNHEY, CDR2 SVGEGT. Written as DNA, the CDR3 is TGTGCCAGCAGTTACCCAGGGACAGGAGGGGAGCAAGATACGCAGTATTTT. It encodes CASSYPGTGGEQDTQYF.

This chain connects TRBV7-9 to TRBJ1-1, with a tentative D call TRBD1 (5 bases). CDR1 and CDR2 from the germline V gene are SEHNR and FQNEAQ (reference sequence). Trimming took 5 bases from V and 0 from J, leaving 19 bases between them. The CDR3 is 17 amino acids. The CDR3 sequence: CASSIMSGGSLNTEAFF. The CDR3 nucleotides are TGTGCCAGCAGCATTATGTCGGGGGGGAGTCTGAACACTGAAGCTTTCTTT.

The genes are TRBV12-3 or TRBV12-4 and TRBJ1-1; a possible D gene is TRBD1 (5 bases). CDR3 length: 13 amino acids. Trimming stripped 3 bases from V and 11 bases from J, with 16 bases between. The DNA for the CDR3 is TGTGCCAGCAGTTTCGTTTTGGGGGGTGAGGCTTTCTTT. Encoded protein: CASSFVLGGEAFF.

The V call is TRBV28, the J call TRBJ2-3; D is unclear. The CDR3 length is 16 residues. Germline values: CDR1 MDHEN, CDR2 SYDVKM. Trimming stripped 2 bases from V and 0 bases from J, with 12 bases between. CDR3 DNA: TGTGCCAGCAGTTTAATCGATTGGCTTAGCACAGATACGCAGTATTTT. This translates into CASSLIDWLSTDTQYF.

V gene TRBV14 combines with J gene TRBJ2-3; 7 bases line up with TRBD1. Germline CDR1 SGHDN, CDR2 FVKESK. The CDR3 runs 16 residues. Unmatched junction bases numbered 7, after V lost 3 bases and J lost 1 base. The CDR3 nucleotides read TGTGCCAGCAGCCATCGGAGACAGGGTCGCACAGATACGCAGTATTTT. Protein product: CASSHRRQGRTDTQYF. Based on the CDR3 plus reference TRBV14 and TRBJ2-3, the full variable domain is EAGVTQFPSHSVIEKGQTVTLRCDPISGHDNLYWYRRVMGKEIKFLLHFVKESKQDESGMPNNRFLAERTGGTYSTLKVQPAELEDSGVYFCASSHRRQGRTDTQYFGPGTRLTVL.